What follows are 10 T cell receptor beta chains derived from one specimen sequenced in a study of patients and donors after allogeneic stem cell transplantation. TCRdb reprocessed the RT-PCR reads with MiXCR, giving one entry per CDR3 protein. The profile shows tens of thousands of distinct CDR3 sequences, around 48% of them singletons. The sample was blood, either unsorted or a sorted T cell fraction (not recorded which). Receptors were obtained from a human donor who was either an allogeneic HSCT recipient or a stem cell or donor lymphocyte infusion donor (not recorded which). It is not recorded whose cells these are; they may come from a transplant donor.

V is TRBV7-6 and J is TRBJ1-1, with 7 bases aligning to TRBD1. V shed 1 base and J 1 base; nucleotides not matched to a gene: 9. The CDR3 covers 17 residues. CDR1 is SGHVS, CDR2 FNYEAQ, per germline. The CDR3 reads CASSLGSGQLTNTEAFF. CDR3 sequence (DNA): TGTGCCAGCAGCTTAGGATCGGGACAGCTAACGAACACTGAAGCTTTCTTT.

The genes are TRBV12-3 or TRBV12-4 and TRBJ1-1; the D gene is possibly TRBD1 (5 bases). The V end lost 1 base, the J end lost 5 bases, and 8 bases lay between the germline ends. CDR3 size: 13 residues. Written as DNA, the CDR3 is TGTGCCAGCAGTTTAGTGAAGGGGACTGAAGCTTTCTTT. It encodes CASSLVKGTEAFF.

Worth noting for this clonotype: The CDR3 does not close with the conserved phenylalanine or tryptophan, likely indicating a read error. The chain uses TRBV5-6 and TRBJ1-1, with unresolved D. Trimming removed 0 bases from V and 7 bases from J, with 7 bases in between. The CDR3 has 12 amino acids. Germline CDR1 and CDR2: SGHDT and YYEEEE. Here the CDR3 reads CASSLGPNEAFL. In DNA form, the CDR3 reads TGTGCCAGCAGCTTGGGACCAAATGAAGCTTTCTTG.

This clonotype came up a few times. The CDR3 region is CASSPGQLKAFF. The CDR3 DNA is TGTGCCAGCAGCCCAGGACAGTTGAAAGCTTTCTTT. The V and J genes are TRBV7-8 and TRBJ1-1, with a weak D call TRBD1 (6 bases). There are 12 residues in the CDR3. The V end was cut by 5 bases, the J end by 9 bases, with 13 bases between. The germline gives CDR1 SGHVS, CDR2 FQNEAQ.

The chain couples TRBV6-6 to TRBJ2-3, with TRBD2 matching over 10 bases. The V and J ends lost 10 bases and 2 bases, in that order; junction bases with no gene match: 12. Germline assignment: CDR1 MNHNY and CDR2 SVGAGI (reference sequence). This CDR3 is built from 16 residues. CDR3 sequence (DNA): TGTGCCATCAAGCCTAGCGGGGGACTTGACACAGATACGCAGTATTTT. This codes for CAIKPSGGLDTDTQYF.

The gene calls are TRBV5-1 and TRBJ1-2; D is undetermined. The CDR3 sequence is 13 residues long. Germline loops: CDR1 SGHRS, CDR2 YFSETQ. V lost 4 bases to trimming and J lost 4 bases, with 11 bases between them. CDR3 sequence (DNA): TGCGCCAGCAGCAAAGAGGCGCTCTATGGCTACACCTTC. It is translated as CASSKEALYGYTF. The whole variable domain, remainder taken from reference TRBV5-1 and TRBJ1-2, is KAGVTQTPRYLIKTRGQQVTLSCSPISGHRSVSWYQQTPGQGLQFLFEYFSETQRNKGNFPGRFSGRQFSNSRSEMNVSTLELGDSALYLCASSKEALYGYTFGSGTRLTVV.

The rearrangement links TRBV12-3 or TRBV12-4 to TRBJ2-2; no firm D call. This CDR3 spans 13 amino acids. V lost 3 bases and J 5 bases, leaving 7 bases between the germline ends. DNA for the CDR3: TGTGCCAGCAGTTTGGGTAGGACCGGGGAGCTGTTTTTT. Translating it yields CASSLGRTGELFF.

The chain combines TRBV10-2 with TRBJ1-2; 7 bases agree with TRBD1. The J segment lost 7 bases and the V segment lost 7 bases, leaving 9 bases of the junction unmatched. Per germline, CDR1 WSHSY and CDR2 SAAADI. The CDR3 runs 13 residues. CDR3 sequence: CASNFRGVGGYTF. The CDR3 DNA sequence: TGCGCCAGCAACTTCAGGGGGGTAGGTGGCTACACCTTC.

The chain employs TRBV29-1 and TRBJ1-1; 7 nucleotides match TRBD1. The CDR3 has 17 residues. Germline trimming cut 2 bases from V and 10 bases from J; bases unmatched to any gene: 22. CDR1 is SQVTM, CDR2 ANQGSEA, per germline. CDR3 residues: CSVEPPHPGQPSGVAFF. As DNA, the CDR3 is TGCAGCGTTGAACCCCCACATCCGGGACAGCCATCCGGGGTAGCTTTCTTT.

The J gene is TRBJ1-2, the V gene TRBV12-3 or TRBV12-4; the match to TRBD1 covers 9 bases. V lost 6 bases and J lost 7; bases outside the gene matches: 3. The CDR3 is made up of 12 amino acids. CDR3 in amino acids: CASSYRGLGYTF. The CDR3 DNA reads as TGTGCCAGCAGCTACAGGGGGCTTGGCTACACCTTC.